This TCR beta chain was obtained from a study of OX40 agonist ivuxolimab in advanced cancers. Worth noting for this clone: Its antigen remains unidentified.

Repertoires were generated with immunoSEQ multiplex PCR, while TCRdb's copy carries only in-frame clones and drops some. The repertoire holds around 46,000 clones, with approximately 80% as singletons. The study's findings and limits: The investigators did not determine what antigen specificity the expanded peripheral T cells had. At doses 0.1 to 3.0 mg/kg, CD4+ and CD8+ clones expanded.

Autoimmune disease history or systemic immunosuppression led to patients being barred. The CDR3 has 18 amino acids. The trim removed 2 bases at V and 2 bases at J, leaving 11 bases unmatched. The germline CDR1 and CDR2 sequences are LGHNA and YNFKEQ. The TCR originated in an adult with an advanced solid tumor such as melanoma, head and neck, liver or kidney cancer. The chain recombines TRBV4-2 with TRBJ2-7; 11 bases match TRBD2. The source material was CD4+ or CD8+ T cells sorted from blood, sampled in a trial of the OX40 agonist ivuxolimab. CDR3 bases: TGTGCCAGCAGCCAACGAGTTGCTAGCGGGGGGTCCACCTACGAGCAGTACTTC. Translation gives CASSQRVASGGSTYEQYF.